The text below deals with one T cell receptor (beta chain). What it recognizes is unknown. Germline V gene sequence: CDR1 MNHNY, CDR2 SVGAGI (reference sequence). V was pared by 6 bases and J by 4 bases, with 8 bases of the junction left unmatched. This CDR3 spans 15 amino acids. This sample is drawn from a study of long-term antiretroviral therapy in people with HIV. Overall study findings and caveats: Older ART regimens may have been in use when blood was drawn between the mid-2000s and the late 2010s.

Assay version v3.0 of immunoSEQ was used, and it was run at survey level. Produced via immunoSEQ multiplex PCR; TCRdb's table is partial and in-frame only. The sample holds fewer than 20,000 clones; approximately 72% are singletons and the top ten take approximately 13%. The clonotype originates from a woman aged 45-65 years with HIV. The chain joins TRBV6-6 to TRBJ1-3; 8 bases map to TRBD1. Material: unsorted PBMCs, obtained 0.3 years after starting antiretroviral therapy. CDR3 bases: TGTGCCAGCAGCCCGGGACAGGTTAGGGGAAACACCATATATTTT. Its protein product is CASSPGQVRGNTIYF.